Listed here are 3 T cell receptor beta chains from one sample, sequenced in a study of T-cell reconstitution after alpha-beta-depleted transplantation in children (dated by TCRdb to 2016 to 2017). This specimen's time point label, interpreted: day 60 (about 2 months) after transplantation. This specimen's treatment or condition label, interpreted: allogeneic hematopoietic cell transplantation with graft depleted of TCRalphabeta T cells and CD19 B cells. Library prep was done by PCR. Sequencing relied on an Illumina HiSeq 2500. TCR library preparation used molecular barcoding, with unique molecular identifiers applied to normalize quantification of the TCRbeta repertoire. Using fastp at Q25 and MiXCR, TCRdb reprocessed the public reads and kept productive beta chains. Rows matching on CDR3 protein sequence are summarized as one entry with the most common DNA and genes. For this sample the table gives about 98,000 distinct CDR3 sequences, of which 5% to 6% were detected only once. Clones ranked in the top ten supply 5.5% to 6.5% of the sample.

Sample: PBMCs, mostly from graft donor cells, taken 60 days after TCRalphabeta/CD19-depleted stem cell transplant. These TCRs come from a female patient between 2 and 10 years old who had a stem cell transplant for Fanconi anemia, so the T cells may come from the graft donor.

This clonotype came up many times. The chain uses TRBV27 and TRBJ2-7; TRBD2 matches at 8 bases. CDR3 length: 18 residues. V lost 2 bases, J lost 2 bases, and 14 bases stayed unmatched. CDR1 is MNHEY and CDR2 is SMNVEV in the germline V gene (reference sequence). The CDR3 nucleotides are TGTGCCAGCAGTTTAACCCCCCCGGGCGGGGGGAATACCTACGAGCAGTACTTC. It codes for CASSLTPPGGGNTYEQYF.

This sequence joins TRBV3-1 and TRBJ2-6, with D perhaps TRBD1 (5 bases). This CDR3 contains 17 residues. Per the germline V gene, CDR1 is LGHDT and CDR2 is YNNKEL (reference sequence). V lost 8 bases, J lost 2 bases, and 19 bases lay in between. The CDR3 region has the DNA TGTGCCAGCTGCCCTCCAACAAAGGGGACTGGGGCCAACGTCCTGACTTTC. Translated, it gives CASCPPTKGTGANVLTF.

This clonotype was seen a handful of times. The chain employs TRBV5-1 and TRBJ1-2; weak D call: TRBD1 (5 bases). The germline V gene has CDR1 SGHRS and CDR2 YFSETQ. The CDR3 is 14 amino acids. Trimming stripped 0 bases from V and 5 bases from J, with 11 bases between. The CDR3: CASSLAGHEYGYTF. CDR3 bases: TGCGCCAGCAGCTTGGCCGGACACGAGTATGGCTACACCTTC. The full variable domain, completed using reference TRBV5-1 and TRBJ1-2, is KAGVTQTPRYLIKTRGQQVTLSCSPISGHRSVSWYQQTPGQGLQFLFEYFSETQRNKGNFPGRFSGRQFSNSRSEMNVSTLELGDSALYLCASSLAGHEYGYTFGSGTRLTVV.